The rows below give T cell receptor beta chains drawn from one sample of a study of technical replicates of blood from a few donors. Measured with immunoSEQ multiplex PCR; TCRdb has only the in-frame clones, and not every one. The repertoire includes about 97,000 clones, 96% of them detected once, and 0.21% sits in the top ten. Source material: T cells isolated from PBMCs. The receptors here all came from a human donor in good health. CDR3s include the opening cysteine and the closing phenylalanine or tryptophan. The D gene is left open where the match is weak. Clone size is shown for a subset of rows, as once, few, many or a class of expanded clone.

cdr3_aa	cdr3_nt	j_call	d_call	clone_size	v_call
CASSLLIVGDTEAFF	TGTGCCAGCAGCTTATTAATTGTCGGGGACACTGAAGCTTTCTTT	TRBJ1-1	-	few	TRBV7-9
CASSQWGGSGYTF	TGTGCCAGCAGCCAGTGGGGGGGGTCCGGCTACACCTTC	TRBJ1-2	-	-	TRBV14
CASSESGLLGQGGVNTEAFF	TGTGCCAGCAGTGAATCTGGCCTCTTGGGACAGGGAGGAGTGAACACTGAAGCTTTCTTT	TRBJ1-1	TRBD1	-	TRBV6-1
CASSPVSNQPQHF	TGCGCCAGCAGCCCAGTCAGCAATCAGCCCCAGCATTTT	TRBJ1-5	-	-	TRBV4-1
CASSYSGRSSNTEAFF	TGTGCCAGCAGTTACTCGGGGAGGAGTTCGAACACTGAAGCTTTCTTT	TRBJ1-1	-	-	TRBV6-6
CASSLEWAEETQYF	TGTGCCAGCAGCTTAGAGTGGGCAGAAGAGACCCAGTACTTC	TRBJ2-5	-	-	TRBV7-2
CASSIRRADGYTF	TGTGCCAGTAGTATCAGGCGGGCGGACGGCTACACCTTC	TRBJ1-2	-	-	TRBV19
CASSPRDTGELFF	TGCGCCAGCAGCCCCCGGGACACCGGGGAGCTGTTTTTT	TRBJ2-2	-	-	TRBV5-1
CASSIQETQYF	TGTGCCAGTAGTATCCAGGAGACCCAGTACTTC	TRBJ2-5	-	-	TRBV19
CASGTSGGTDTQYF	TGCGCCAGCGGGACTAGCGGGGGCACAGATACGCAGTATTTT	TRBJ2-3	TRBD2	-	TRBV10-2
CASNQGRDTDTQYF	TGCGCCAGCAATCAGGGGCGGGACACAGATACGCAGTATTTT	TRBJ2-3	-	-	TRBV23-1
CASTARPTGGNQPQHF	TGTGCCAGTACCGCTAGACCGACTGGCGGCAATCAGCCCCAGCATTTT	TRBJ1-5	-	-	TRBV19
CASSPDRVRDEQYF	TGTGCCAGCAGTCCAGACAGGGTTCGGGACGAGCAGTACTTC	TRBJ2-7	TRBD1	-	TRBV27
CASSSVEGAVSPLHF	TGTGCCAGCAGTTCGGTCGAGGGGGCTGTTTCACCCCTCCACTTT	TRBJ1-6	TRBD1	-	TRBV7-9
CASSQEEGVLQYF	TGTGCCAGCAGCCAGGAAGAAGGGGTTCTGCAGTACTTC	TRBJ2-7	-	-	TRBV14
CSVEGRGGADEQYF	TGCAGCGTTGAAGGTCGCGGGGGGGCCGACGAGCAGTACTTC	TRBJ2-7	TRBD2	-	TRBV29-1
CASGSSTQVPDNGYTF	TGTGCTAGTGGTTCGAGCACCCAGGTTCCCGATAATGGCTACACCTTC	TRBJ1-2	-	-	TRBV12-5
CASSLRFDSAYSGNTIYF	TGTGCCAGCAGCTTGAGGTTTGACAGCGCTTACTCTGGAAACACCATATATTTT	TRBJ1-3	-	-	TRBV11-2
CASNPDRPNAEAFF	TGTGCCAGCAATCCTGACAGGCCAAATGCTGAAGCTTTCTTT	TRBJ1-1	-	-	TRBV6-5
CASSHGGANYGYTF	TGTGCCAGCAGTCACGGGGGGGCAAACTATGGCTACACCTTC	TRBJ1-2	-	-	TRBV6-5
CASSSRGSQETQYF	TGTGCCAGTAGTTCCAGGGGGTCCCAAGAGACCCAGTACTTC	TRBJ2-5	TRBD1	-	TRBV19
CASSQAIGAVYFF	TGTGCCAGCAGCCAGGCTATTGGGGCAGTTTACTTCTTC	TRBJ1-2	-	-	TRBV14
CSVAGLAADTQYF	TGCAGCGTTGCAGGGCTGGCGGCAGATACGCAGTATTTT	TRBJ2-3	-	-	TRBV29-1
CASSQGPRSSYEQYF	TGCGCCAGCAGCCAAGGACCGAGGAGCTCCTACGAGCAGTACTTC	TRBJ2-7	-	-	TRBV4-1
CASSEAVQGSGELFF	TGTGCCAGCAGTGAAGCTGTACAGGGTAGCGGGGAGCTGTTTTTT	TRBJ2-2	-	-	TRBV2
CASRVGDSSYNEQFF	TGTGCCAGCAGAGTCGGGGATAGCAGCTACAATGAGCAGTTCTTC	TRBJ2-1	-	-	TRBV6-5
CASSLDRPLANTGELFF	TGTGCCAGCAGCTTAGACAGACCTCTCGCGAACACCGGGGAGCTGTTTTTT	TRBJ2-2	-	-	TRBV7-2
CASRLFDSHRNQPQHF	TGTGCAAGTCGCTTATTCGACAGCCATCGGAATCAGCCCCAGCATTTT	TRBJ1-5	-	-	TRBV12-2
CASSRYYGQGIEKLFF	TGTGCCAGCAGCCGATACTACGGACAGGGGATAGAAAAACTGTTTTTT	TRBJ1-4	TRBD1	-	TRBV14
CASSSPEKLRQGKNTEAFF	TGTGCCAGCAGCTCACCCGAGAAGCTAAGACAAGGAAAGAACACTGAAGCTTTCTTT	TRBJ1-1	-	-	TRBV11-2
CSADFIYNEQFF	TGCAGCGCTGACTTTATTTACAATGAGCAGTTCTTC	TRBJ2-1	-	-	TRBV29-1
CASSQDGPTDTQYF	TGCGCCAGCAGCCAAGATGGCCCAACAGATACGCAGTATTTT	TRBJ2-3	-	-	TRBV4-1
CASSLSSSVTGELFF	TGTGCCAGCAGTTTAAGTTCTAGCGTCACCGGGGAGCTGTTTTTT	TRBJ2-2	-	-	TRBV27
CASSSGSNFTGLKAEAFF	TGCGCCAGCAGCTCGGGTTCCAATTTCACAGGGTTGAAGGCTGAAGCTTTCTTT	TRBJ1-1	-	-	TRBV5-1
CASSLVQDGRQAQHF	TGTGCCAGCAGCTTAGTTCAGGATGGCCGCCAAGCCCAGCATTTT	TRBJ1-5	-	-	TRBV7-6
CASTRGGAGEQYF	TGTGCCAGCACCCGCGGGGGGGCGGGGGAGCAGTACTTC	TRBJ2-7	TRBD2	-	TRBV28
CASSTGSGGEQYF	TGTGCCAGCAGCACCGGGAGTGGGGGGGAGCAGTACTTC	TRBJ2-7	-	-	TRBV27
CATSSRYQPQHF	TGTGCCACCAGCTCTCGTTATCAGCCCCAGCATTTT	TRBJ1-5	-	few	TRBV15
CASRDSGNPIYF	TGTGCCAGCAGGGACTCTGGAAACCCCATATATTTT	TRBJ1-3	-	once	TRBV11-2
CASSFRRASNTGELFF	TGTGCCAGCAGCTTTCGGCGGGCCAGCAACACCGGGGAGCTGTTTTTT	TRBJ2-2	-	-	TRBV7-9
CASSLGSHNQPQHF	TGTGCCAGCAGCTTGGGTAGCCACAATCAGCCCCAGCATTTT	TRBJ1-5	-	once	TRBV7-9
CSVEVTGPYGYTF	TGCAGCGTTGAGGTTACAGGGCCCTATGGCTACACCTTC	TRBJ1-2	-	-	TRBV29-1
CATSKGQGAGIYGYTF	TGTGCCACCAGCAAGGGACAGGGGGCCGGAATCTATGGCTACACCTTC	TRBJ1-2	TRBD1	-	TRBV15
CASSPASGNTGELFF	TGTGCCAGCTCACCAGCTAGCGGGAACACCGGGGAGCTGTTTTTT	TRBJ2-2	TRBD2	-	TRBV18
CASSLGRDRDYNEQFF	TGTGCCAGCAGCTTAGGGAGGGACAGGGATTACAATGAGCAGTTCTTC	TRBJ2-1	TRBD1	-	TRBV7-2
CASSERGQVINEQFF	TGTGCCAGCAGTGAACGGGGACAGGTGATCAATGAGCAGTTCTTC	TRBJ2-1	TRBD1	-	TRBV2
CASSPVGVTNTEAFF	TGCGCCAGCAGCCCCGTCGGAGTAACCAACACTGAAGCTTTCTTT	TRBJ1-1	-	-	TRBV4-1
CASSIPTSGSPGELFF	TGTGCCAGTAGTATCCCGACTAGCGGGAGCCCTGGGGAGCTGTTTTTT	TRBJ2-2	TRBD2	once	TRBV19
CASSISGSIYEQYF	TGTGCCAGCAGCATTAGCGGGAGTATCTACGAGCAGTACTTC	TRBJ2-7	TRBD2	-	TRBV6-6